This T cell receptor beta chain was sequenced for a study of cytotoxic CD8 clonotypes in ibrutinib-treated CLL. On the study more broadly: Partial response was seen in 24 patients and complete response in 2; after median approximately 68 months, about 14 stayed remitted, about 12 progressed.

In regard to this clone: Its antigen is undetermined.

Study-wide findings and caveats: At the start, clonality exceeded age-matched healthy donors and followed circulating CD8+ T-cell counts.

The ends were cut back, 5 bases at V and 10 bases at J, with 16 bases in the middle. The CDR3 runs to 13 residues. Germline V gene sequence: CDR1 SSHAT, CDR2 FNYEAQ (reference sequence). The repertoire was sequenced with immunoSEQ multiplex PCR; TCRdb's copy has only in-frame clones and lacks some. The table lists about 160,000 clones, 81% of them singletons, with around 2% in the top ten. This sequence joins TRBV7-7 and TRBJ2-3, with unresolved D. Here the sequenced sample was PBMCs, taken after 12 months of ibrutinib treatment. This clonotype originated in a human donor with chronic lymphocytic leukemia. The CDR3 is CASSPRERESQYF. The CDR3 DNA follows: TGTGCCAGCAGCCCCCGAGAGCGCGAGTCGCAGTATTTT.